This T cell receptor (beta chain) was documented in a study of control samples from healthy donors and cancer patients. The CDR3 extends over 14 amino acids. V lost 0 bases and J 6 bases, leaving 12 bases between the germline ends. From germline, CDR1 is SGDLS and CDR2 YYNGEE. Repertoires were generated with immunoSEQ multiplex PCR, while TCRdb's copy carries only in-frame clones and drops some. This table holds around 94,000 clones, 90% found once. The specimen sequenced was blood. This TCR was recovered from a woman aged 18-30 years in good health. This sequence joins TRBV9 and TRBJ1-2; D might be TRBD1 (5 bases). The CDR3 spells CASSVGQGQNGYTF. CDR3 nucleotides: TGTGCCAGCAGCGTAGGCCAGGGCCAAAATGGCTACACCTTC.